This paragraph reports one T cell receptor beta chain. TCRdb's copy holds only in-frame clones and misses some; the assay was immunoSEQ multiplex PCR. The sample includes about 170,000 clones, approximately 79% of them seen just once. The data are from a study of blood T cell repertoires in COVID-19. Sequencing was performed on peripheral blood. This clonotype originated in a woman of 80 years or more with acute or convalescent COVID-19.

CDR3 sequence (DNA): TGTGCCAGCAGCTTAGGGACCGGGACAGGGGGAAACAATGAGCAGTTCTTC. This encodes CASSLGTGTGGNNEQFF. The rearrangement joins TRBV11-3 to TRBJ2-1; 11 bases map to TRBD1. This CDR3 has 17 residues. The J segment lost 5 bases and the V segment lost 1 base, leaving 7 bases of the junction unmatched. The germline V gene has CDR1 SGHNT and CDR2 YENEEA.